This entry features one T cell receptor (beta chain) sequence. The length of the CDR3 is 16 residues. Germline V gives CDR1 SEHNR, CDR2 FQNEAQ (reference sequence). Trimming cost V 2 bases and J 1 base; bases outside gene matches: 4. This specimen belongs to a study of pediatric ulcerative colitis. The assay was run at survey level. Using immunoSEQ multiplex PCR, the repertoire was profiled, and TCRdb retains in-frame clones only, with some absent. The profile shows some 37,000 clones, 73% of them singletons. The rectum was sampled with one to two pinch biopsies at colonoscopy. The chain has TRBV7-9 and TRBJ2-7; 11 bases match TRBD2. Sequencing was done on a sample of gut tissue. This sequence originates from a boy younger than 18 with moderate ulcerative colitis. CDR3 residues: CASSLPTSGASYEQYF. Written as DNA, the CDR3 is TGTGCCAGCAGCTTACCGACTAGCGGGGCTTCCTACGAGCAGTACTTC.